Listed below are T cell receptor beta chains from one sample, sequenced in a study of cytomegalovirus exposure and HLA in healthy donors. Data came from immunoSEQ multiplex PCR; TCRdb stores just in-frame clones and leaves some out. The sample carries 150,000 or so clones, over 65% recorded once. The sequencing sample was made of PBMCs. These receptors were obtained from a woman aged 40 to 49 in good health and CMV-seronegative. Each CDR3 is given with its conserved first and last residue. The order of the fields is V gene, J gene, CDR3 protein.

>TRBV10-3|TRBJ2-7
CAGGAAVGEQYF
>TRBV5-1|TRBJ2-7
CASSLSSGRAYEQYF
>TRBV7-9|TRBJ2-1
CASSPTSGRGSEQFF
>TRBV2|TRBJ1-3
CASIMEGGNTIYF
>TRBV28|TRBJ1-2
CASSGLGWGQGTGYTF
>TRBV30|TRBJ2-2
CAWRSRDGGPGELFF
>TRBV2|TRBJ2-7
CAALAATYEQYF
>TRBV5-1|TRBJ2-1
CASSLDRTGKFF
>TRBV25-1|TRBJ2-3
CASSEGNSGGTDTQYF
>TRBV5-1|TRBJ1-1
CASSLGAGMNTEAFF
>TRBV30|TRBJ1-2
CAWSVDLYGYTF
>TRBV28|TRBJ1-1
CATQGALGWATEAFF
>TRBV5-1|TRBJ2-1
CASSPDIEQFF
>TRBV5-6|TRBJ2-7
CASSLERRIEQYF
>TRBV28|TRBJ1-4
CASNGRGNEKLFF
>TRBV5-4|TRBJ1-6
CASSLQPREGSPLHF
>TRBV7-6|TRBJ2-3
CASSQLALGTDTQYF
>TRBV30|TRBJ2-1
CACRPLNDEQFF
>TRBV9|TRBJ1-2
CASSGRPGGYTF
>TRBV7-9|TRBJ1-1
CASSLAVTGEAFF
>TRBV2|TRBJ2-5
CASSATGVRETQYF
>TRBV30|TRBJ2-1
CAWSVRRHNEQFF
>TRBV9|TRBJ2-3
CASSVGTSGTYTQYF
>TRBV21-1|TRBJ2-7
CASSKDGQGAYEQYF
>TRBV13|TRBJ1-5
CASSLGDRGSNQPQHF
>TRBV9|TRBJ1-1
CASSVEAGGTEAFF
>TRBV28|TRBJ1-2
CASTGANYGYTF
>TRBV5-4|TRBJ1-1
CASSLDGVTLNTEAFF
>TRBV10-2|TRBJ2-7
CASSESRLQPYF
>TRBV7-6|TRBJ2-1
CASSLGLAGGEQFF
>TRBV5-1|TRBJ2-3
CASSPTSPGGTDTQYF
>TRBV7-8|TRBJ1-5
CASSLGTGYGNQPQHF
>TRBV30|TRBJ1-5
CAWSVQGRQPQHF
>TRBV12-5|TRBJ1-5
CASGLVRDREAHQPQHF
>TRBV4-1|TRBJ1-2
CASSQLTGAANYGYTF
>TRBV7-9|TRBJ2-1
CASSRKGGHPNNEQFF
>TRBV27|TRBJ1-2
CASSPTGTAYGYTF